Listed below are T cell receptor beta chains from one sample, sequenced in a study of T cells in localized non-small cell lung cancer. Libraries were prepared by immunoSEQ multiplex PCR; TCRdb keeps only in-frame clonotypes and omits some of them. The sample consists of under 1,500 clones, about 20% of them appearing once. Sequenced here: normal lung tissue next to the tumor, sampled before any cancer treatment. All receptors come from a male donor older than 55 with stage I lung adenocarcinoma. The CDR3 runs from the conserved cysteine through the conserved F or W. The order of the fields is J gene, D gene, clone size, V gene, CDR3 protein, CDR3 DNA. The D gene is left open where the match is weak. Clone size is not always given. Where it is, it says once, few, many or a class for expanded clones.

TRBJ1-4,TRBD1,few,TRBV11-3,CASSQGTDPTNEKLFF,TGTGCCAGCAGCCAAGGGACAGATCCAACTAATGAAAAACTGTTTTTT
TRBJ1-2,-,medium-sized,TRBV11-3,CASSQGAGMSYGYTF,TGTGCCAGCAGCCAAGGGGCAGGGATGAGCTATGGCTACACCTTC
TRBJ2-7,-,-,TRBV25-1,CASSEYPGISYEQYF,TGTGCCAGCAGTGAATATCCAGGGATCTCCTACGAGCAGTACTTC
TRBJ1-5,TRBD1,-,TRBV28,CASLRQGGEGNQPQHF,TGTGCCAGCCTCCGACAGGGGGGGGAGGGCAATCAGCCCCAGCATTTT
TRBJ2-1,TRBD2,-,TRBV28,CASSPGGGAEQFF,TGTGCCAGCAGTCCGGGGGGTGGGGCTGAGCAGTTCTTC
TRBJ2-2,-,-,TRBV9,CARAGADWGTGELFF,TGTGCCAGAGCAGGGGCAGACTGGGGCACCGGGGAGCTGTTTTTT
TRBJ1-4,-,few,TRBV28,CASSLRRIGEKLFF,TGTGCCAGCAGTTTACGGAGGATCGGTGAAAAACTGTTTTTT
TRBJ2-7,-,-,TRBV6-8,CASSSFAYEQYF,TGTGCCAGCAGTTCCTTCGCGTACGAGCAGTACTTC
TRBJ2-2,TRBD2,-,TRBV6-8,CASSRGLAQNTGELFF,TGTGCCAGCAGTCGGGGACTAGCGCAGAACACCGGGGAGCTGTTTTTT
TRBJ2-3,TRBD1,few,TRBV11-3,CASSTRQGMADTQYF,TGTGCCAGCAGCACACGACAGGGGATGGCAGATACGCAGTATTTT
TRBJ1-2,-,few,TRBV6-8,CASTDGPNYGYTF,TGTGCCAGCACCGACGGTCCTAACTATGGCTACACCTTC
TRBJ1-4,-,hyperexpanded,TRBV6-8,CASTLGEGSGEKLFF,TGTGCCAGCACTTTGGGAGAGGGATCGGGTGAAAAACTGTTTTTT
TRBJ2-5,TRBD2,-,TRBV28,CASRGREETQYF,TGTGCCAGCAGAGGGAGGGAAGAGACCCAGTACTTC
TRBJ2-7,-,few,TRBV9,CASSARPTYEQYF,TGTGCCAGCAGTGCCAGGCCCACCTACGAGCAGTACTTC
TRBJ1-2,-,large,TRBV11-3,CASRRTAGRNNYGYTF,TGTGCCAGCAGGCGGACCGCAGGTCGCAATAACTATGGCTACACCTTC
TRBJ2-1,-,medium-sized,TRBV9,CASSVDLYSGGEQFF,TGTGCCAGCAGCGTAGACCTGTACTCCGGCGGTGAGCAGTTCTTC
TRBJ2-7,TRBD2,-,TRBV11-3,CASSSLLRGRTYEQYF,TGTGCCAGCAGCTCCCTTTTGCGGGGGAGAACCTACGAGCAGTACTTC
TRBJ1-2,-,once,TRBV19,CATSTGENYGYTF,TGTGCCACCTCGACAGGAGAAAACTATGGCTACACCTTC
TRBJ1-1,TRBD1,-,TRBV6-8,CASGMTGAVNTEAFF,TGTGCCAGCGGAATGACAGGGGCCGTTAACACTGAAGCTTTCTTT
TRBJ1-2,-,-,TRBV9,CASSVAEDATVYGYTF,TGTGCCAGCAGCGTAGCCGAGGACGCGACAGTTTATGGCTACACCTTC
TRBJ2-7,TRBD1,large,TRBV11-3,CASSFTSTGTGVVKQYF,TGTGCCAGCAGCTTTACTAGCACCGGGACAGGCGTAGTCAAGCAGTACTTC
TRBJ2-3,TRBD2,once,TRBV19,CASSMYSGETDTQYF,TGTGCCAGTAGTATGTACAGCGGGGAAACAGATACGCAGTATTTT